The source of this TCR beta chain is a study of T cell responses to AZD1222 COVID-19 vaccine. V lost 4 bases to trimming and J lost 3 bases, with 13 bases between them. The CDR3 is 16 residues long. Germline CDR1 reads KGHSH; CDR2 reads LQKENI. Only in-frame clones appear in the TCRdb table, and some are missing; sequencing was by immunoSEQ multiplex PCR. This sample carries about 120,000 clones, just over 90% of them seen once, and the ten largest clones take 5%. The chain joins TRBV18 to TRBJ2-6; a weak D match, TRBD1 (6 bases). The receptor was derived from an adult who received the AZD1222 COVID-19 vaccine. The source material was peripheral blood, sampled 28 days after the second AZD1222 dose. The CDR3 DNA reads as TGTGCCAGCTCACTCGATACAGGGTTTGGGGCCAACGTCCTGACTTTC. Translation gives CASSLDTGFGANVLTF.